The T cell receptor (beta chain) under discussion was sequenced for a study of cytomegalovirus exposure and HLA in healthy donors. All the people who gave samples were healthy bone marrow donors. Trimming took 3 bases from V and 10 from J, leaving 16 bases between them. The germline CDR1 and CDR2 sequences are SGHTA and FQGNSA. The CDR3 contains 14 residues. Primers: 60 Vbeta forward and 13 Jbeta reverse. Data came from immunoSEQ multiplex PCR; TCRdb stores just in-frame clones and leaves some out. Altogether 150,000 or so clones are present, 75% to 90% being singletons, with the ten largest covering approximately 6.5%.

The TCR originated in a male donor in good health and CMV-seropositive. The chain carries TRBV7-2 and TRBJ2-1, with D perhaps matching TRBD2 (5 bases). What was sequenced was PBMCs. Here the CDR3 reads CASSFPPPASEQFF. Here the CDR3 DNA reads TGTGCCAGCAGCTTTCCCCCCCCTGCTAGCGAGCAGTTCTTC.